This TCR beta chain was identified during a study of OX40 agonist ivuxolimab in advanced cancers. Study in general: Aged about 20 to 80 with a mean of approximately 57 years, they were about 78% male.

Blood got drawn at baseline, again on cycle 4 day 1, and then on cycle 7 day 1. Generated by immunoSEQ multiplex PCR, the TCRdb table keeps only in-frame clones and is missing some. Altogether tens of thousands of clones are present, 90% being singletons, with the ten largest covering about 0.4%. General observations from the study: Blood T cells, both CD4+ and CD8+, expanded clonally by week 6 at 0.1 to 3.0 mg/kg.

Turning to this clone: The antigen remains undetermined.

Germline V gene data show CDR1 as SGHAT and CDR2 as FQNNGV. V lost 3 bases and J lost 10, with 13 bases in between. This CDR3 comprises 13 residues. The chain uses TRBV11-2 and TRBJ2-1; either TRBD1 or TRBD2 may supply D (5 bases each). The clonotype comes from an adult with an advanced solid tumor such as melanoma, head and neck, liver or kidney cancer. The source material was CD4+ or CD8+ T cells sorted from blood, sampled in a trial of the OX40 agonist ivuxolimab. CDR3 in amino acids: CASSFPAGTEQFF. As DNA, the CDR3 is TGTGCCAGCAGCTTTCCCGCCGGGACCGAGCAGTTCTTC.